This T cell receptor beta chain is drawn from a study of yellow fever vaccine responses in identical twins (dated by TCRdb to between 2017 and 2018). With regard to the full study: Focusing on identical twins, the study followed the T cell clones that responded to the vaccine, and did so with precision.

V loses 0 bases of germline sequence and J loses 0 bases, and the interval between the two ends is 9 bases. From cysteine to phenylalanine, the CDR3 is 15 amino acids long. Only the CDR3 region is kept as DNA, spanning 45 bases read in frame from base 1. What the authors observed across the whole study: According to the authors, in identical twins the way T cells responded to vaccination appeared partly convergent and partly personalized.

The library was produced with RT-PCR. For sequencing, an Illumina HiSeq 2500 was employed. TCRdb reran the public reads through fastp at Q25 and MiXCR, keeping productive beta chains. Each entry is one CDR3 protein sequence, shown with its most common DNA and genes. The sample contains about 1,000 distinct CDR3 sequences, just under 85% of them found a single time. The leading ten clones occupy over 10% of the sample. Comment on this clonotype: Its target antigen remains unknown. No much larger clone exists at a distance of one base, and base qualities are not known.

This clonotype was obtained from a female donor who received the yellow fever vaccine. The V and J genes are TRBV7-1 and TRBJ2-7, with no D gene named confidently. TRBV7-1 is recorded as an ORF, its role being uncertain. The sequences come from T cells from blood (PBMCs), unsorted or a sorted subset (not recorded which), collected before or after yellow fever vaccination (not recorded which). The nucleotides read TGTGCCAGCAGCTCAGCGGGTCCCCTCTCCTACGAGCAGTACTTC. This encodes CASSSAGPLSYEQYF.